Each of the 16 T cell receptor beta chains below was sequenced from the same sample in a study of T cell changes during pregnancy in multiple sclerosis. Here immunoSEQ multiplex PCR was the method, and the copy in TCRdb shows in-frame clones only, minus some. The sample records around 80,000 clones, about 93% being singletons. The source was peripheral blood, collected in the second trimester of pregnancy. All receptors come from a female donor in good health, enrolled as a control in a pregnancy study.

The chain carries TRBV7-8 and TRBJ2-3, with 10 bases identical to TRBD2. The germline CDR1 and CDR2 sequences are SGHVS and FQNEAQ. The CDR3 consists of 14 residues. V dropped 0 bases and J dropped 14; count of bases not matched to a gene: 8. The CDR3 here is CASSLALAGEGAYF. CDR3 bases: TGTGCCAGCAGCTTAGCCCTAGCGGGAGAAGGGGCGTATTTT.

The gene calls are TRBV28 and TRBJ2-1; D is possibly TRBD1 (6 bases). In germline, CDR1 is MDHEN, CDR2 SYDVKM. CDR3 size: 14 residues. Trimming removed 2 bases from V and 8 bases from J, with 13 bases in between. DNA for the CDR3: TGTGCCAGCAGTTTAACCCCAGGGGCCGATGAGCAGTTCTTC. This gives the protein CASSLTPGADEQFF.

The V call is TRBV2, the J call TRBJ1-4; 9 bases match TRBD1. V lost 7 bases to trimming and J lost 8 bases; unmatched junction nucleotides: 11. CDR1 and CDR2 from the germline V gene are SNHLY and FYNNEI. The CDR3 totals 15 residues. In DNA form, the CDR3 reads TGTGCCAGCAAGGCGGTGGGACAGGGAGGAGAAAAACTGTTTTTT. It codes for CASKAVGQGGEKLFF.

The chain links TRBV28 to TRBJ1-1; the match to TRBD1 covers 7 bases. The V segment lost 4 bases and the J segment 4 bases; nucleotides outside the gene matches: 12. The CDR3 contains 16 residues. Germline-derived CDR1 and CDR2 are MDHEN and SYDVKM. CDR3 sequence reads: CASSYLTGMDGTEAFF. In DNA, the CDR3 is TGTGCCAGCAGTTATTTGACAGGGATGGATGGCACTGAAGCTTTCTTT.

The gene calls are TRBV28 and TRBJ2-5; 9 bases agree with TRBD2. The CDR3 has 16 residues. V was pared by 2 bases and J by 0 bases, with 4 bases of the junction left unmatched. Germline V gene lookup returns CDR1 MDHEN and CDR2 SYDVKM. CDR3 coding DNA: TGTGCCAGCAGTTTAGGGCTAGCGGGAAACCAAGAGACCCAGTACTTC. It codes for CASSLGLAGNQETQYF.

J is TRBJ1-3 and V is TRBV4-1; D uncertain. V was trimmed by 6 bases and J by 4 bases, leaving 13 bases between them. This CDR3 region has 14 residues. Per germline, CDR1 MGHRA and CDR2 YSYEKL. The CDR3 DNA sequence: TGCGCCAGCAGTCCCGTCGGGGAAGGAAACACCATATATTTT. Residues: CASSPVGEGNTIYF.

The chain couples TRBV19 to TRBJ2-1, with no clear D. The CDR3 has 14 residues. V shed 5 bases and J shed 3 bases, with 11 bases lying between them. Germline V lookup: CDR1 LNHDA, CDR2 SQIVND (reference sequence). The CDR3 nucleotides are TGTGCCAGTAGTGCATTAGCACTCTACAATGAGCAGTTCTTC. Translating it yields CASSALALYNEQFF.

The V and J genes are TRBV28 and TRBJ1-5, with D possibly TRBD1 on 5 matching bases. Germline V gene data show CDR1 as MDHEN and CDR2 as SYDVKM. The CDR3 has 15 amino acids. The V end lost 6 bases, the J end lost 0 bases, and 12 bases lay between the germline ends. The CDR3 DNA is TGTGCCAGCAGGATCGGACAATTTAGCAATCAGCCCCAGCATTTT. Encoded protein: CASRIGQFSNQPQHF.

V usage is TRBV5-1 and J usage is TRBJ2-3; 7 nucleotides line up with TRBD2. The CDR3 consists of 16 residues. J lost 4 bases, V lost 8 bases, and 16 bases had no gene match. The germline gives CDR1 SGHRS, CDR2 YFSETQ. CDR3 amino acids: CASRSRWREFSDTQYF. The CDR3 DNA is TGCGCCAGTCGCTCGCGGTGGCGGGAGTTTTCAGATACGCAGTATTTT.

V is TRBV5-1 and J is TRBJ2-7; 14 positions agree with TRBD2. The germline V gene encodes CDR1 SGHRS and CDR2 YFSETQ. The CDR3 has 19 residues. V dropped 3 bases and J dropped 4; count of bases not matched to a gene: 15. CDR3 protein: CASSWGTSGSREKIYEQYF. The CDR3 DNA follows: TGCGCCAGCAGCTGGGGGACTAGCGGGAGCAGGGAAAAGATATACGAGCAGTACTTC.

The chain is built from TRBV27 and TRBJ2-7; 12 bases align to TRBD1. Germline V CDR1 and CDR2: MNHEY, SMNVEV (reference sequence). V dropped 5 bases and J dropped 2; count of bases not matched to a gene: 4. CDR3 length equals 15 residues. The CDR3 DNA reads as TGTGCCAGCAGTACCCGGGACAGGGGGCCCTACGAGCAGTACTTC. Translating it yields CASSTRDRGPYEQYF.

The chain carries TRBV28 and TRBJ1-2; D perhaps matches TRBD1 (5 bases). The CDR3 is made up of 13 amino acids. V lost 2 bases and J 2 bases, leaving 6 bases between the germline ends. Germline CDR1 and CDR2: MDHEN and SYDVKM. The CDR3, as DNA: TGTGCCAGCAGTTTAAACAGGAACTATGGCTACACCTTC. This translates into CASSLNRNYGYTF.

This clone was counted once. The chain employs TRBV18 and TRBJ1-1; no reliable D call. Per germline, CDR1 KGHSH and CDR2 LQKENI. This CDR3 comprises 13 residues. Trimming cost V 5 bases and J 1 base, with 8 bases left between them. In nucleotides, the CDR3 is TGTGCCAGCTCAGATCAGGCGAACACTGAAGCTTTCTTT. Translation: CASSDQANTEAFF.

The chain combines TRBV28 with TRBJ2-7; 10 positions match TRBD2. Germline V gene data show CDR1 as MDHEN and CDR2 as SYDVKM. V lost 3 bases and J lost 3; bases outside the gene matches: 8. This CDR3 is 16 amino acids long. CDR3 bases: TGTGCCAGCAGTTTGATGTGGACTAGCGGAAGCTACGAGCAGTACTTC. Its protein product is CASSLMWTSGSYEQYF.

This clone was recorded once. The V call is TRBV28, the J call TRBJ2-7, with 8 bases fitting TRBD1. Germline V gene data show CDR1 as MDHEN and CDR2 as SYDVKM. There are 13 residues in the CDR3. V shed 5 bases and J 7 bases; nucleotides not matched to a gene: 7. DNA for the CDR3: TGTGCCAGCAGTGGGACAGGTTCTCGGGAGCAGTACTTC. It translates to CASSGTGSREQYF.

The chain recombines TRBV7-8 with TRBJ2-2; 9 bases are shared with TRBD2. Unmatched junction bases numbered 5, after V lost 5 bases and J lost 1 base. This CDR3 is 16 amino acids long. The germline gives CDR1 SGHVS, CDR2 FQNEAQ. As DNA, the CDR3 is TGTGCCAGCAGCCCGGGACTAGCTGAGAACACCGGGGAGCTGTTTTTT. This gives the protein CASSPGLAENTGELFF.